These T cell receptor beta chains were read from a single sample in a study of Ad26.COV2.S vaccination and SARS-CoV-2 variants. Some clones are missing from TCRdb's copy, which holds only in-frame ones; the method was immunoSEQ multiplex PCR. The profile shows just over 350,000 clones, 85% of them singletons. Specimen: peripheral blood, collected in a trial of Ad26.COV2.S vaccine versus placebo. These receptors came from a person aged 18 to 59 who received the Ad26.COV2.S COVID-19 vaccine or a placebo. Both conserved end residues are part of each CDR3. D genes are given only for firm matches. Not all rows give a size; the values are once, few, many and, for expanded clones, a class.

cdr3_aa cdr3_nt j_call d_call clone_size v_call
CASSPQLAGVNEQFF TGCGCCAGCAGCCCTCAACTAGCGGGAGTAAATGAGCAGTTCTTC TRBJ2-1 TRBD2 NA TRBV5-1
CASSSPLNNEQFF TGTGCCAGCAGCTCCCCTTTGAACAATGAGCAGTTCTTC TRBJ2-1 NA NA TRBV11-3
CASSPPSTQLGTEAFF TGCGCCAGCAGCCCCCCATCTACACAGCTGGGTACTGAAGCTTTCTTT TRBJ1-1 NA NA TRBV5-1
CASGYGTQYF TGTGCCAGTGGGTATGGTACGCAGTATTTT TRBJ2-3 NA few TRBV19
CASSSQALAANEQFF TGTGCCAGCAGCTCGCAGGCACTAGCGGCAAATGAGCAGTTCTTC TRBJ2-1 TRBD2 once TRBV7-6
CASSGFTSGSSYEQYF TGTGCCAGCAGCGGGTTTACTAGCGGGAGCTCCTACGAGCAGTACTTC TRBJ2-7 TRBD2 NA TRBV7-2
CASSLTTGSNEKLFF TGTGCCAGCAGCCTAACTACAGGGAGCAATGAAAAACTGTTTTTT TRBJ1-4 NA NA TRBV7-6
CASSRTGQGRNEQFF TGTGCCAGCAGCCGTACGGGACAGGGGCGCAATGAGCAGTTCTTC TRBJ2-1 TRBD1 NA TRBV6-5
CASSESGGDTDTQYF TGCGCCAGCAGTGAGTCCGGGGGAGATACAGATACGCAGTATTTT TRBJ2-3 NA NA TRBV10-1
CASSFSGGSYEQYF TGTGCCAGCAGCTTTTCAGGGGGGTCCTACGAGCAGTACTTC TRBJ2-7 NA few TRBV7-9
CASSLGGQPKETQYF TGTGCCAGCAGCTTGGGGGGACAGCCGAAAGAGACCCAGTACTTC TRBJ2-5 TRBD1 NA TRBV5-6
CASSQGSNQPQHF TGTGCCAGCAGCCAGGGGAGCAATCAGCCCCAGCATTTT TRBJ1-5 NA NA TRBV12-3/TRBV12-4
CASSLGAGNTGELFF TGTGCCAGCAGCTTAGGTGCGGGGAACACCGGGGAGCTGTTTTTT TRBJ2-2 NA NA TRBV11-2
CASSPAWGGPAYNEQFF TGTGCCAGCAGCCCCGCGTGGGGGGGCCCAGCCTACAATGAGCAGTTCTTC TRBJ2-1 NA NA TRBV7-2
CASSPGRGNSGSKKFF TGTGCCAGCAGCCCGGGTAGGGGTAACTCAGGGAGTAAGAAGTTCTTC TRBJ2-1 NA NA TRBV11-2
CASSPGQGQTVQYF TGTGCCAGCTCACCAGGACAGGGCCAAACCGTACAGTACTTC TRBJ2-4 TRBD1 NA TRBV18
CASSAKGLADTDTQYF TGTGCCAGCAGCGCCAAGGGACTAGCGGACACAGATACGCAGTATTTT TRBJ2-3 TRBD2 NA TRBV11-2
CASSQDFSRGYTF TGTGCCAGCAGCCAAGATTTCTCACGAGGCTACACCTTC TRBJ1-2 NA few TRBV3-1/TRBV3-2
CASSPRSGNSYEQYF TGTGCCAGCAGCCCCCGTAGCGGAAACTCCTACGAGCAGTACTTC TRBJ2-7 NA NA TRBV7-9
CASSQDRRGRGYGYTF TGTGCCAGCAGCCAAGATAGGAGGGGTCGGGGCTATGGCTACACCTTC TRBJ1-2 NA NA TRBV3-1/TRBV3-2
CASSPLFSGSGPYEQYF TGTGCCAGCTCACCCTTGTTTAGCGGGAGTGGGCCCTACGAGCAGTACTTC TRBJ2-7 TRBD2 NA TRBV18
CASSDGGTVSYIQYF TGTGCCAGCAGCGACGGGGGGACAGTATCATACATTCAGTACTTC TRBJ2-4 NA NA TRBV9
CASSLAGQGMHEQFF TGCGCCAGCAGCTTGGCGGGACAGGGTATGCATGAGCAGTTCTTC TRBJ2-1 TRBD1 NA TRBV5-1
CASSQGRGGKYNEQFF TGTGCCAGCAGCCAGGGGCGGGGAGGGAAATACAATGAGCAGTTCTTC TRBJ2-1 NA NA TRBV7-2
CAWKAGDTITDTQYF TGTGCCTGGAAGGCAGGGGACACGATCACAGATACGCAGTATTTT TRBJ2-3 NA NA TRBV30
CATSLRQGNQPQHF TGTGCCACCAGCCTGCGACAGGGGAATCAGCCCCAGCATTTT TRBJ1-5 TRBD1 NA TRBV15
CASSFFRGSGANVLTF TGTGCCAGCAGTTTCTTCAGAGGATCTGGGGCCAACGTCCTGACTTTC TRBJ2-6 NA NA TRBV28
CASSLRTAGWDYGYTF TGTGCCAGCTCATTACGCACGGCAGGGTGGGACTATGGCTACACCTTC TRBJ1-2 NA NA TRBV18
CASSLFTGPNTEAFF TGTGCCAGCAGCTTATTTACAGGGCCAAACACTGAAGCTTTCTTT TRBJ1-1 NA once TRBV7-2